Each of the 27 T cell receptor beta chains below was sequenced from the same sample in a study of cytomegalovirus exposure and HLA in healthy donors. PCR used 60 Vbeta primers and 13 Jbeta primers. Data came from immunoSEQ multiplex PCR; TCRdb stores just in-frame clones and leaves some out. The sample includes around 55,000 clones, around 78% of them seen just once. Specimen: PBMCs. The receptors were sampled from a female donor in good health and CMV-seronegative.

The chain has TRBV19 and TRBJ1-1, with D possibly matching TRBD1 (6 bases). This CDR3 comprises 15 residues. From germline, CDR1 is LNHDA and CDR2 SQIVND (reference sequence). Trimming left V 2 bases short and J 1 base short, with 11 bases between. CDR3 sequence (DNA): TGTGCCAGTAGTATAAGGGGGGGGCAGAACACTGAAGCTTTCTTT. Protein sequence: CASSIRGGQNTEAFF.

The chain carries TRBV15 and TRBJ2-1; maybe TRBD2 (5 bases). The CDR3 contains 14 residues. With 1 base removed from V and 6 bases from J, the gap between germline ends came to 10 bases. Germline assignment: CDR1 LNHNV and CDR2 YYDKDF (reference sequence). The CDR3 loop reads CATSRARGFNEQFF. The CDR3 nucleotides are TGTGCCACCAGCAGAGCTCGGGGTTTCAATGAGCAGTTCTTC.

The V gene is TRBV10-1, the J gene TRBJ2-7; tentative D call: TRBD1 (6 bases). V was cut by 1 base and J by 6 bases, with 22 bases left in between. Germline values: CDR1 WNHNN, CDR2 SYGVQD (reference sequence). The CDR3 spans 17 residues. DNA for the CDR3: TGCGCCAGCAGTGAGTGGTGCATGAACAGGGAAGCGGTCGAGCAGTACTTC. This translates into CASSEWCMNREAVEQYF.

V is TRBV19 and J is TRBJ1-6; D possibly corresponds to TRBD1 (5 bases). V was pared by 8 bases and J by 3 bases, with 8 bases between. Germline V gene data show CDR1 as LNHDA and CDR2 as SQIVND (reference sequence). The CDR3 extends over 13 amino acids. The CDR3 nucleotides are TGTGCCAGTCGACAGAACTATAATTCACCCCTCCACTTT. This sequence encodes CASRQNYNSPLHF. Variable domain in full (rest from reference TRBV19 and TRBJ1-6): DGGITQSPKYLFRKEGQNVTLSCEQNLNHDAMYWYRQDPGQGLRLIYYSQIVNDFQKGDIAEGYSVSREKKESFPLTVTSAQKNPTAFYLCASRQNYNSPLHFGNGTRLTVT.

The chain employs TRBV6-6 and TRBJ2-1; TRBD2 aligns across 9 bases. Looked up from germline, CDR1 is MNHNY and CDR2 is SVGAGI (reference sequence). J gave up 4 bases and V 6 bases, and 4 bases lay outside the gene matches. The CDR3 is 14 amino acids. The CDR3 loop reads CASRIAGVYNEQFF. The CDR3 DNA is TGTGCCAGCAGAATAGCGGGGGTGTACAATGAGCAGTTCTTC.

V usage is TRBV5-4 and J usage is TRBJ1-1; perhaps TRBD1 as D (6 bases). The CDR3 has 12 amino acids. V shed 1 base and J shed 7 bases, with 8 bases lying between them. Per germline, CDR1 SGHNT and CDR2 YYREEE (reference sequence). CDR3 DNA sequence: TGTGCCAGCAGCTTGAGAGGGGGTGAAGCTTTCTTT. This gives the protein CASSLRGGEAFF.

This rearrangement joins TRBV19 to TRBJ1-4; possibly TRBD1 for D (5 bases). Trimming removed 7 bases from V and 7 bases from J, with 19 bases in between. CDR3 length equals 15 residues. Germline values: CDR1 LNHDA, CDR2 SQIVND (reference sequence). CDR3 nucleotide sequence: TGTGCCAGTACCGAGTCGGGCAGGGTGGCTGAAAAACTGTTTTTT. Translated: CASTESGRVAEKLFF.

CDR3 residues: CASSFPGRGEQFF. The CDR3 coding sequence is TGTGCCAGCAGCTTCCCGGGTCGTGGCGAGCAGTTCTTC. The chain is built from TRBV7-3 and TRBJ2-1; D ambiguous. The V gene lost 3 bases and the J gene lost 10 bases, with 13 bases spanning the gap. The germline V gene encodes CDR1 SGHTA and CDR2 FQGTGA. The CDR3 is 13 amino acids.

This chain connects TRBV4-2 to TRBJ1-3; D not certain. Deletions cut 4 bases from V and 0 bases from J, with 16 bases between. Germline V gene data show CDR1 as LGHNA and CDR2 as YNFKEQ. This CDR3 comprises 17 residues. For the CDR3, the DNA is TGTGCCAGCAGCCGAGACGCTAGGTCTTACTCTGGAAACACCATATATTTT. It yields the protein CASSRDARSYSGNTIYF.

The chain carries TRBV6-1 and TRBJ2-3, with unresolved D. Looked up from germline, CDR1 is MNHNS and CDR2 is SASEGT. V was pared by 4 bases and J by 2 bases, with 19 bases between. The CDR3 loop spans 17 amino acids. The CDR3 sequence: CASSGFTGSSHTDTQYF. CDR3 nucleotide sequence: TGTGCCAGCAGTGGCTTTACCGGGTCGTCCCACACAGATACGCAGTATTTT.

The CDR3 region has the DNA TGTGCCAGCAGCTTAAACGGGGATACGCAGTATTTT. Protein: CASSLNGDTQYF. The chain couples TRBV7-3 to TRBJ2-3; D gene unclear. V was clipped by 1 base and J by 6 bases, with 5 bases between them. This CDR3 comprises 12 residues. The germline V gene has CDR1 SGHTA and CDR2 FQGTGA.

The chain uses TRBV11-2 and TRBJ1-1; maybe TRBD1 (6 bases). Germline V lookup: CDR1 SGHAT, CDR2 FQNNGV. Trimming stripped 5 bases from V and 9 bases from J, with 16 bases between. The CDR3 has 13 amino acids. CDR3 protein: CASSPGHSAKAFF. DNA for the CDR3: TGTGCCAGCAGCCCGGGACACTCGGCGAAAGCTTTCTTT.

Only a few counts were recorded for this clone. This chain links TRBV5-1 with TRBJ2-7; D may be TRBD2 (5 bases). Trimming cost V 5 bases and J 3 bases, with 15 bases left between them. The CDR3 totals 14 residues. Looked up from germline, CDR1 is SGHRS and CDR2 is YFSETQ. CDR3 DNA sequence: TGCGCCAGCAGTGTCAGTCCTAGCAGCTACGAGCAGTACTTC. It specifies CASSVSPSSYEQYF.

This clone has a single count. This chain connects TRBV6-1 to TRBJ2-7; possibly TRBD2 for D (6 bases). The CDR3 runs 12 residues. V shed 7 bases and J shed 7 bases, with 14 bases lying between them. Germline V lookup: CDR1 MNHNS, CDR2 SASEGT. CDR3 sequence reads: CASKDPGREQYF. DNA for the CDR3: TGTGCCAGCAAGGACCCGGGGAGGGAGCAGTACTTC.

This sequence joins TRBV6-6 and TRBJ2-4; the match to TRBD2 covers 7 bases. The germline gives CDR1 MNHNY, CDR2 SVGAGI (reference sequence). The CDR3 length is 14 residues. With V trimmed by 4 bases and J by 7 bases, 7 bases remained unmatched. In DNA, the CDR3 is TGTGCCAGCAGTTCACTAGCGAGTATGAACATTCAGTACTTC. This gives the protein CASSSLASMNIQYF.

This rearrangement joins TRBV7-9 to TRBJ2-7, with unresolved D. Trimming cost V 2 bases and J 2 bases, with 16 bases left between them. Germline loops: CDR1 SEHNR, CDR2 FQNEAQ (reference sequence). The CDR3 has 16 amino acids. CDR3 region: CASSLLGGERPYEQYF. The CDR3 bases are TGTGCCAGCAGCTTACTCGGCGGAGAGCGTCCCTACGAGCAGTACTTC.

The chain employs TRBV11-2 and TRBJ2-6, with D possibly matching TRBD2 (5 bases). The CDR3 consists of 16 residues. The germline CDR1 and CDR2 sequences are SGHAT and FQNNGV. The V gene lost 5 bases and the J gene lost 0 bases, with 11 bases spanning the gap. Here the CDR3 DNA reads TGTGCCAGCAGCCTGGGGAGAGCCTCTGGGGCCAACGTCCTGACTTTC. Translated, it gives CASSLGRASGANVLTF.

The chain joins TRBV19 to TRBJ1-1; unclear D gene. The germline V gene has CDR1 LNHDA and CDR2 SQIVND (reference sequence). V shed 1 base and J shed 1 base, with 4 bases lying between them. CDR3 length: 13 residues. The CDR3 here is CASSIVENTEAFF. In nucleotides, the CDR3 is TGTGCCAGTAGTATAGTAGAGAACACTGAAGCTTTCTTT.

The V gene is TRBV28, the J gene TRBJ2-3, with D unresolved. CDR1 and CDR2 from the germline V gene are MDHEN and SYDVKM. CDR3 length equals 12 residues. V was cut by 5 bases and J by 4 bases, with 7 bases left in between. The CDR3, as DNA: TGTGCCAGCAGTGAACGAGCAGATACGCAGTATTTT. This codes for CASSERADTQYF.

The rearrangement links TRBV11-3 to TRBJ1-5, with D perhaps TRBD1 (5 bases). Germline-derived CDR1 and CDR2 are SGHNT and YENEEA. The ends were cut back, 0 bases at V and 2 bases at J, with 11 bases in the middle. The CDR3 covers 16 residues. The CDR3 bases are TGTGCCAGCAGCTTAGACAGGGAATCGGGCAATCAGCCCCAGCATTTT. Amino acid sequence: CASSLDRESGNQPQHF.

The CDR3 sequence is CASSRSGGLNTGELFF. The CDR3 DNA reads TGTGCCAGCAGCCGGTCGGGGGGTCTGAACACCGGGGAGCTGTTTTTT. This chain joins TRBV7-3 and TRBJ2-2; 7 nucleotides line up with TRBD2. CDR1 is SGHTA and CDR2 is FQGTGA in the germline V gene. V shed 5 bases and J 1 base; nucleotides not matched to a gene: 7. The CDR3 spans 16 residues. The full variable domain, completed using reference TRBV7-3 and TRBJ2-2, is GAGVSQTPSNKVTEKGKYVELRCDPISGHTALYWYRQSLGQGPEFLIYFQGTGAADDSGLPNDRFFAVRPEGSVSTLKIQRTERGDSAVYLCASSRSGGLNTGELFFGEGSRLTVL.

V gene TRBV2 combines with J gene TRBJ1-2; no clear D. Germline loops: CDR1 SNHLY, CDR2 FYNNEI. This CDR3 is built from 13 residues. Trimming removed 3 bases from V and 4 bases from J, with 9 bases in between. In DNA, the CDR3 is TGTGCCAGCAGTGAGGAGGTGCGCTATGGCTACACCTTC. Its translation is CASSEEVRYGYTF. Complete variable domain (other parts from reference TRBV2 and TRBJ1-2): EPEVTQTPSHQVTQMGQEVILRCVPISNHLYFYWYRQILGQKVEFLVSFYNNEISEKSEIFDDQFSVERPDGSNFTLKIRSTKLEDSAMYFCASSEEVRYGYTFGSGTRLTVV.

CDR3 sequence (DNA): TGCGCCAGCAATCTCCTTAGGGCGGGGGTTTGGCTCCCTTGTCTGGGCAATGAGCAGTTCTTC. This translates into CASNLLRAGVWLPCLGNEQFF. The chain links TRBV23-1 to TRBJ2-1, with 7 positions matching TRBD2. TRBV23-1 is identified as an open reading frame with a role that is uncertain. This CDR3 is 21 amino acids long. The V gene end was trimmed by 7 bases and the J gene end by 6 bases; junction bases not matched to a gene: 30.

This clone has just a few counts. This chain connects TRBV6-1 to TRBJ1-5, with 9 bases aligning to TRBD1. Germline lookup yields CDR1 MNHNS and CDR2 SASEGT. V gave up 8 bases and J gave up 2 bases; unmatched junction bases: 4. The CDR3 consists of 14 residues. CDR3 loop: CASLRDRGNQPQHF. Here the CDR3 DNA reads TGTGCCAGCCTCAGGGACAGGGGCAATCAGCCCCAGCATTTT.

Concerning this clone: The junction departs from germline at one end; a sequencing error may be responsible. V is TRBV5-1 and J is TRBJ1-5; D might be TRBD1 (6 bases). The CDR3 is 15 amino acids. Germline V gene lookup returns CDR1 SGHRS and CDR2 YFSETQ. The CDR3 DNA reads TGCGCCAGCAGCTTGGGTCCAGGGGCAAATCGGCCCCAGCATTTT. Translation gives CASSLGPGANRPQHF.

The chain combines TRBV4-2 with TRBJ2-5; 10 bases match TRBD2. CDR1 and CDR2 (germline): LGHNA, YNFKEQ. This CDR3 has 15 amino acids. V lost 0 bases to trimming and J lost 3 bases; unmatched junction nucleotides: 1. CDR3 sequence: CASSQEGLAEETQYF. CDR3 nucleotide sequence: TGTGCCAGCAGCCAAGAAGGACTAGCGGAAGAGACCCAGTACTTC.

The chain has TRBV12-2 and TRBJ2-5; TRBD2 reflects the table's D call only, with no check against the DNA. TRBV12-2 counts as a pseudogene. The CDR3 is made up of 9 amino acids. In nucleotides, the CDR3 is TGTGCAAGTCGCTCCCACTTGCACTTC. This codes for CASRSHLHF.